This T cell receptor beta chain was sequenced for a study of blood T cell repertoires in COVID-19. Background on the study: T cells, B-cell-depleted T cells, or PBMCs supplied cDNA or gDNA.

Germline trimming cut 2 bases from V and 6 bases from J; bases unmatched to any gene: 2. The CDR3 is 15 residues long. Germline V gene sequence: CDR1 LNHNV, CDR2 YYDKDF (reference sequence). The assay was immunoSEQ multiplex PCR, and TCRdb's table has in-frame clones only and misses some. The sample lists approximately 100,000 clones, approximately 79% occurring once. The chain links TRBV15 to TRBJ2-1; 12 bases align to TRBD2. The receptor comes from a man in his 70s with active or convalescent COVID-19. The sample comprised peripheral blood. The CDR3 region is CATSRPGLAGNEQFF. The CDR3 nucleotides read TGTGCCACCAGCAGACCGGGACTAGCGGGCAATGAGCAGTTCTTC.